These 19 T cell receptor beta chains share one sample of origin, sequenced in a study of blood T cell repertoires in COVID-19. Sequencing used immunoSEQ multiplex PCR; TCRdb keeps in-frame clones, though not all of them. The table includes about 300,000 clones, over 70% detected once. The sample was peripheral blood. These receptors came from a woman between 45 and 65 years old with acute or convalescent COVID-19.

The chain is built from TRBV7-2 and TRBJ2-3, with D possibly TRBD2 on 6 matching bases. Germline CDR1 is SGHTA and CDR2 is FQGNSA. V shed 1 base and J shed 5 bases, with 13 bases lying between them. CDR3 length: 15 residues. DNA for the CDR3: TGTGCCAGCAGCTTAGTTAGCGGACTCCTAGATACGCAGTATTTT. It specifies CASSLVSGLLDTQYF.

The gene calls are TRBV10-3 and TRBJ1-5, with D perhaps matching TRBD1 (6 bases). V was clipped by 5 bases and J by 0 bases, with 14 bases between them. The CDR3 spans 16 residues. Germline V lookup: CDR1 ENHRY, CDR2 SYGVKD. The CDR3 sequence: CAISTQGSNSNQPQHF. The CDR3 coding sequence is TGTGCCATCAGTACACAGGGAAGCAATAGCAATCAGCCCCAGCATTTT.

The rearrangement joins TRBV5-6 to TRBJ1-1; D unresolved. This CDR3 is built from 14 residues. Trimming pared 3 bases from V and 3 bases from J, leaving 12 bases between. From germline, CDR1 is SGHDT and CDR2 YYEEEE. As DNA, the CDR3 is TGTGCCAGCAGCTACCGAGGTGAAGACACTGAAGCTTTCTTT. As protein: CASSYRGEDTEAFF.

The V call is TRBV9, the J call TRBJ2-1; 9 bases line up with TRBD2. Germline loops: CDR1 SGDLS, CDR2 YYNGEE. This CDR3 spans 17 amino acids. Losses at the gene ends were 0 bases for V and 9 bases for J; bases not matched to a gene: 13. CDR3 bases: TGTGCCAGCAGCGTAGAAGATGGAGTAGCGGGAGTTGGTGAGCAGTTCTTC. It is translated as CASSVEDGVAGVGEQFF.

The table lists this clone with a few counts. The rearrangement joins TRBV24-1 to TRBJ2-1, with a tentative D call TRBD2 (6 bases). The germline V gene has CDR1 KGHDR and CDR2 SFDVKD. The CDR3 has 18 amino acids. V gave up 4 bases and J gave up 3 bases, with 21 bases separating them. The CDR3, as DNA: TGTGCCACCAGTGACCCCGCCGGGGGTAGCGGATTCTACAATGAGCAGTTCTTC. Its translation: CATSDPAGGSGFYNEQFF.

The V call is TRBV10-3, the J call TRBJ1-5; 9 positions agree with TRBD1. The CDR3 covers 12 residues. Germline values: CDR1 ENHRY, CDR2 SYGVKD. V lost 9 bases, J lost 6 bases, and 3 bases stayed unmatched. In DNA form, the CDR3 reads TGTGCCATGGGACAGGGTGGTCAGCCCCAGCATTTT. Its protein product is CAMGQGGQPQHF.

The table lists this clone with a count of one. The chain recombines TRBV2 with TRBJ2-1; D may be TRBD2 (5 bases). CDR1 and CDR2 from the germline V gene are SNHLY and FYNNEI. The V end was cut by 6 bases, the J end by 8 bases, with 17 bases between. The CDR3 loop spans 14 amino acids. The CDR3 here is CASRQQMDGDEQFF. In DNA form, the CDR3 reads TGTGCCAGCAGGCAACAAATGGACGGGGATGAGCAGTTCTTC. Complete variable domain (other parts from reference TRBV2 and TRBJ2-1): EPEVTQTPSHQVTQMGQEVILRCVPISNHLYFYWYRQILGQKVEFLVSFYNNEISEKSEIFDDQFSVERPDGSNFTLKIRSTKLEDSAMYFCASRQQMDGDEQFFGPGTRLTVL.

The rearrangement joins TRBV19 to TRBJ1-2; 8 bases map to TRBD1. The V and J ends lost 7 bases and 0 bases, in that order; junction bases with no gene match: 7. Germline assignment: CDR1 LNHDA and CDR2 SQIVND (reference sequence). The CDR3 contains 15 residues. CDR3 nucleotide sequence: TGTGCCAGTAAATTGGGGGGACAGGCTAACTATGGCTACACCTTC. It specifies CASKLGGQANYGYTF.

CDR3 nucleotide sequence: TGTGCCAGCAGTGAGTTCGGGACAGGGCTACCTGAAGCTTTCTTT. It codes for CASSEFGTGLPEAFF. This rearrangement joins TRBV2 to TRBJ1-1, with 9 positions matching TRBD1. Trimming removed 3 bases from V and 6 bases from J; junction bases left unmatched: 8. Per germline, CDR1 SNHLY and CDR2 FYNNEI. The CDR3 totals 15 residues.

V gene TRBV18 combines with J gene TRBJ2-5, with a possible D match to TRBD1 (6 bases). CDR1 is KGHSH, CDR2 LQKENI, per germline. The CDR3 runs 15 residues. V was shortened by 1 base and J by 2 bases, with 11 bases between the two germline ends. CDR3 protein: CASSPQLGGQETQYF. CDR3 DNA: TGTGCCAGCTCACCACAATTAGGGGGACAAGAGACCCAGTACTTC.

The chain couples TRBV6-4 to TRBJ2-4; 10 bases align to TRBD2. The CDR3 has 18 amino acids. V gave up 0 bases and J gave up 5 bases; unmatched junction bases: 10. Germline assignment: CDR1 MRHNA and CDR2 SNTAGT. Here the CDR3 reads CASSDSIERGGPENIQYF. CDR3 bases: TGTGCCAGCAGTGACTCCATTGAGCGGGGGGGGCCCGAAAACATTCAGTACTTC.

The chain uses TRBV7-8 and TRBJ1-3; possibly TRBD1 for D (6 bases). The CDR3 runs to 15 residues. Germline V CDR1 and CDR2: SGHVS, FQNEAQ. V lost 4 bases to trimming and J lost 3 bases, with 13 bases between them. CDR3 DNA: TGTGCCAGCAGCTCCTTTACAGGGAATGGAAACACCATATATTTT. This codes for CASSSFTGNGNTIYF. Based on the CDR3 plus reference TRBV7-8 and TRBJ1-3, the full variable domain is GAGVSQSPRYKVAKRGQDVALRCDPISGHVSLFWYQQALGQGPEFLTYFQNEAQLDKSGLPSDRFFAERPEGSVSTLKIQRTQQEDSAVYLCASSSFTGNGNTIYFGEGSWLTVV.

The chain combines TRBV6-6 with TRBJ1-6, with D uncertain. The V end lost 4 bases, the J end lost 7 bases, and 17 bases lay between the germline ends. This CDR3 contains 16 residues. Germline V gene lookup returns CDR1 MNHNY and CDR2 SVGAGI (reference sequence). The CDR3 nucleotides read TGTGCCAGCAGTTTGACTATTGAGGCGCGCAATTCACCCCTCCACTTT. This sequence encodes CASSLTIEARNSPLHF.

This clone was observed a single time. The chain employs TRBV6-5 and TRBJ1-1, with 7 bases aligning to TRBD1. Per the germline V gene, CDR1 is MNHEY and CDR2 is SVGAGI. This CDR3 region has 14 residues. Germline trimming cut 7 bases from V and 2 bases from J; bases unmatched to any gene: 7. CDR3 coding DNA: TGTGCCAGCACCCGGACAGGCCCAAACACTGAAGCTTTCTTT. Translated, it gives CASTRTGPNTEAFF.

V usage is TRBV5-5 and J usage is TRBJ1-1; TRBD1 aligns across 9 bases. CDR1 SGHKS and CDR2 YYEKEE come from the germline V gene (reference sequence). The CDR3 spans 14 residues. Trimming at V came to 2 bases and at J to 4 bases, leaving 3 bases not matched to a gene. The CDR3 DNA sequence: TGTGCCAGCAGCTTATTGACAGGGGGCACTGAAGCTTTCTTT. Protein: CASSLLTGGTEAFF.

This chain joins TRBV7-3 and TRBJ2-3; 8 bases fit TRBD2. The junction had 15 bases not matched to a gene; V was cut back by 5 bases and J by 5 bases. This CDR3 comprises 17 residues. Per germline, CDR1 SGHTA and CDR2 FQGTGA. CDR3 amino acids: CASSLRSREGLGDTQYF. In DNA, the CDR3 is TGTGCCAGCAGCCTTCGATCACGGGAGGGCCTTGGAGATACGCAGTATTTT.

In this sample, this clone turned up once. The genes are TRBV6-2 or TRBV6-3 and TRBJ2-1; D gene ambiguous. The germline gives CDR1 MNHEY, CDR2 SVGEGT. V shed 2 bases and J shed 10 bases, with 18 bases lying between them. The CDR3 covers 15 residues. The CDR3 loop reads CASSYTESRFEEQFF. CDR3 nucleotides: TGTGCCAGCAGTTACACGGAGTCTCGGTTCGAGGAGCAGTTCTTC.

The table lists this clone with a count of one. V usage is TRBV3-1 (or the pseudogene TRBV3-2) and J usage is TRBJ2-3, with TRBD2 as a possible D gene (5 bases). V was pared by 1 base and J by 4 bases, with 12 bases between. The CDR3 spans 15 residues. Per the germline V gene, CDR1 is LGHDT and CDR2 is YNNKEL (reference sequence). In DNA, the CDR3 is TGTGCCAGCAGCCAAGGAAGGAGGCAGCCAGATACGCAGTATTTT. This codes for CASSQGRRQPDTQYF.

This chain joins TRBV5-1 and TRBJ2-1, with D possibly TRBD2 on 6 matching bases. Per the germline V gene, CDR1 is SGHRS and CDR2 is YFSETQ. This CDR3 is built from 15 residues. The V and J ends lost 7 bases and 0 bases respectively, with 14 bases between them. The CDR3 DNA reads TGCGCCAGCGGCAACGGAGGGGTCTCCTACAATGAGCAGTTCTTC. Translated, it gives CASGNGGVSYNEQFF.